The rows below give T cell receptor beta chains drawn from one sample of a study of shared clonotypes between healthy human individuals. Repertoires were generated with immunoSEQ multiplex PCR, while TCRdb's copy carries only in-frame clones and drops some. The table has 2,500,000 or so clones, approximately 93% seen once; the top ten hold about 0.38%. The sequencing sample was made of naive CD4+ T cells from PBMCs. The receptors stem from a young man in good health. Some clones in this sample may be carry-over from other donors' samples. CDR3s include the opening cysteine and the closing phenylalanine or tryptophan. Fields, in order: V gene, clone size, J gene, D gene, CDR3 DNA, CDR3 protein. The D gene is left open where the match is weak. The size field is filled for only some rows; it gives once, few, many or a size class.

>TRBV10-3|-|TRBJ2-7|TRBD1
TGTGCCATGAGTCTGAGACAGGGGGTATTCTACGAGCAGTACTTC
CAMSLRQGVFYEQYF
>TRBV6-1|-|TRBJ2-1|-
TGTGCCAGCAGTGAATCAGGGGCTGAGCAGTTCTTC
CASSESGAEQFF
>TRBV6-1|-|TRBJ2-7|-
TGTGCCAGCAGCCCGGAGGGACGGAAAAGAAACGAGCAGTACTTC
CASSPEGRKRNEQYF
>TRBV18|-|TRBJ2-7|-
TGTGCCAGCTCACCTGGTCGACCTTACGAGCAGTACTTC
CASSPGRPYEQYF
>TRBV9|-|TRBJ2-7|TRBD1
TGTGCCAGCAGAAAGACAGGGGTTCCGTACTTC
CASRKTGVPYF
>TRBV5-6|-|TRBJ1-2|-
TGTGCCAGCAGAAAGGTAACGAACGATGGCTACACCTTC
CASRKVTNDGYTF
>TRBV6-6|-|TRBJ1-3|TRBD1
TGTGCCAGCAGTTACTTCGGGACAGGGGGCGGAAACACCATATATTTT
CASSYFGTGGGNTIYF
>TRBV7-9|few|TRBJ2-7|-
TGTGCCAGCAGCTTAGTGGGAGTTCGTGAGTACTTC
CASSLVGVREYF
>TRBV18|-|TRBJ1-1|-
TGTGCCAGCTCACCAGACGGGAACACTGAAGCTTTCTTT
CASSPDGNTEAFF
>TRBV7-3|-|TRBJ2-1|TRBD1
TGTGCCAGCAGCCCATCGGGACAGGGAGCGGCTAGTGAGCAGTTCTTC
CASSPSGQGAASEQFF
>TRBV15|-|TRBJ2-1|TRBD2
TGTGCCACCAGCAGGGCAGCGGGATATGAGCAGTTCTTC
CATSRAAGYEQFF
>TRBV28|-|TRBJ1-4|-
TGTGCCAGCAGTTTCAGGCAGGGAAGGGAAAAACTGTTTTTT
CASSFRQGREKLFF
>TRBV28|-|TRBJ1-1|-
TGTGCCAGCAGTCGTCTGGGGGTACGGACTGAAGCTTTCTTT
CASSRLGVRTEAFF
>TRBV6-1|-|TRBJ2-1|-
TGTGCCAGCAGTCCGGGGGAGAACTTCGATGAGCAGTTCTTC
CASSPGENFDEQFF
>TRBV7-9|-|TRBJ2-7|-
TGTGCCAGCAGCTTAAGAATACGTTCCTACGAGCAGTACTTC
CASSLRIRSYEQYF
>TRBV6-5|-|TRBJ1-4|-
TGTGCCAGCAGTTACGGGACACCCGATGAAAAACTGTTTTTT
CASSYGTPDEKLFF
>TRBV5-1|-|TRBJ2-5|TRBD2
TGCGCCAGCAGCCGGGGACTAGGCCAAGAGACCCAGTACTTC
CASSRGLGQETQYF
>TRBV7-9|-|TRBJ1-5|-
TGTGCCAGCAGCTTAGGGCAGGCTCAGCCCCAGCATTTT
CASSLGQAQPQHF
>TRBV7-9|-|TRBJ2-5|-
TGTGCCAGCAGCTTAGTCCCCGGCATGGGGACCCAGTACTTC
CASSLVPGMGTQYF
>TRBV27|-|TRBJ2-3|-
TGTGCCAGCAGTCTCGTCCTAGGGGGTACGCAGTATTTT
CASSLVLGGTQYF
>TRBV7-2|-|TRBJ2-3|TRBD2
TGTGCCAGCAGCTTTGCTATAGCGGGAGGCACAGATACGCAGTATTTT
CASSFAIAGGTDTQYF
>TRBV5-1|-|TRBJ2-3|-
TGCGCCAGCAGTTCGGGGACAGATACGCAGTATTTT
CASSSGTDTQYF
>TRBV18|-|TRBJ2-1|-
TGTGCCAGCTCACCCACTATTACAAGGGACAATGAGCAGTTCTTC
CASSPTITRDNEQFF
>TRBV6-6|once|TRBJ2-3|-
TGTGCCAGCAGCAAAAGTGTCCTCGGCACAGATACGCAGTATTTT
CASSKSVLGTDTQYF
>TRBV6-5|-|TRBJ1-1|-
TGTGCCAGACAGGGCTTGAACACTGAAGCTTTCTTT
CARQGLNTEAFF
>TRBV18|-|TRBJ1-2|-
TGTGCCAGCTCACCACTAACGGGAGTCGCCTATGGCTACACCTTC
CASSPLTGVAYGYTF
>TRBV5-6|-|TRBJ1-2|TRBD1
TGTGCCAGCAGGCGACAGGGGCGTTATGGCTACACCTTC
CASRRQGRYGYTF
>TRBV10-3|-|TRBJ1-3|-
TGTGCCATCAGTGAGCCTACCACGCACAGGGTTGGAAACACCATATATTTT
CAISEPTTHRVGNTIYF
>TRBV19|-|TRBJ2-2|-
TGTGCCAGTAGTATGGGCGGACTTACCGGGGAGCTGTTTTTT
CASSMGGLTGELFF
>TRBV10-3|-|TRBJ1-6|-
TGTGCCATCAGTCAGGGATATAATTCACCCCTCCACTTT
CAISQGYNSPLHF
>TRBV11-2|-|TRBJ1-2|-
TGTGCCAGCAGCCCGGAGCCACAGGGCTACTATGGCTACACCTTC
CASSPEPQGYYGYTF
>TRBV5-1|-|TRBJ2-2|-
TGCGCCAGCAGCACCGCGACAGACACCGGGGAGCTGTTTTTT
CASSTATDTGELFF
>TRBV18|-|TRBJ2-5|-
TGTGCCAGCTCACCTCTAGTGACAGAGACCCAGTACTTC
CASSPLVTETQYF
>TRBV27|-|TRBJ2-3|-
TGTGCCAGCAGTTTAAAGGAGCTTCTAAGCACAGATACGCAGTATTTT
CASSLKELLSTDTQYF
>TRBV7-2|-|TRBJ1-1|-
TGTGCCAGCAGACGCGAAAGGGGGACTGAAGCTTTCTTT
CASRRERGTEAFF
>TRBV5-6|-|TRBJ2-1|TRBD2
TGTGCCAGCAGCTTGGGGCGGGCTAGCGGATACAATGAGCAGTTCTTC
CASSLGRASGYNEQFF
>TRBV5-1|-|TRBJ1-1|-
TGCGCCAGCAGCTTTTCAGAGGACACTGAAGCTTTCTTT
CASSFSEDTEAFF